The next 12 T cell receptor beta chains were all read from a single sample in a study of blood T cell repertoires in COVID-19. Here immunoSEQ multiplex PCR was the method, and the copy in TCRdb shows in-frame clones only, minus some. The repertoire consists of over 110,000 clones, with approximately 88% occurring once and the leading ten covering around 1.7%. Sequenced input: peripheral blood. Receptors were obtained from a woman in her forties or fifties with acute or convalescent COVID-19.

The V gene is TRBV5-4, the J gene TRBJ2-7; D may be TRBD1 (6 bases). The CDR3 is 15 residues long. Between the trimmed V and J ends, which lost 2 bases and 4 bases, there was a span of 16 bases. Germline CDR1 reads SGHNT; CDR2 reads YYREEE (reference sequence). In DNA form, the CDR3 reads TGTGCCAGCAGCTTCCCCGGGACAACGGCATACGAGCAGTACTTC. As protein: CASSFPGTTAYEQYF.

V is TRBV7-2 and J is TRBJ2-5; TRBD2 aligns across 7 bases. The V segment lost 2 bases and the J segment 2 bases; nucleotides outside the gene matches: 5. CDR1 and CDR2 (germline): SGHTA, FQGNSA. This CDR3 has 15 residues. CDR3 amino acids: CASSLIPSGQETQYF. CDR3 coding DNA: TGTGCCAGCAGCTTAATACCTAGCGGACAAGAGACCCAGTACTTC. The variable domain in full, with the rest retrieved from reference TRBV7-2 and TRBJ2-5, is GAGVSQSPSNKVTEKGKDVELRCDPISGHTALYWYRQSLGQGLEFLIYFQGNSAPDKSGLPSDRFSAERTGGSVSTLTIQRTQQEDSAVYLCASSLIPSGQETQYFGPGTRLLVL.

This rearrangement joins TRBV11-3 to TRBJ2-5; 8 bases are shared with TRBD2. This CDR3 has 13 residues. V lost 4 bases and J lost 3; bases outside the gene matches: 1. Per germline, CDR1 SGHNT and CDR2 YENEEA. The CDR3 region is CASSSGLEETQYF. The CDR3 DNA is TGTGCCAGCAGCTCGGGACTAGAAGAGACCCAGTACTTC.

The chain joins TRBV18 to TRBJ1-2; D is undetermined. This CDR3 contains 15 residues. Germline CDR1 reads KGHSH; CDR2 reads LQKENI. Trimming removed 2 bases from V and 0 bases from J, with 10 bases in between. The CDR3 DNA is TGTGCCAGCTCACCATACGAGGGAACTAACTATGGCTACACCTTC. Amino acids: CASSPYEGTNYGYTF. The full variable domain, completed using reference TRBV18 and TRBJ1-2, is NAGVMQNPRHLVRRRGQEARLRCSPMKGHSHVYWYRQLPEEGLKFMVYLQKENIIDESGMPKERFSAEFPKEGPSILRIQQVVRGDSAAYFCASSPYEGTNYGYTFGSGTRLTVV.

The chain recombines TRBV5-1 with TRBJ1-4, with 9 bases aligning to TRBD1. With V trimmed by 3 bases and J by 11 bases, 8 bases remained unmatched. The CDR3 sequence is 14 residues long. Per germline, CDR1 SGHRS and CDR2 YFSETQ. Here the CDR3 reads CASSSGGTGTKLFF. CDR3 DNA: TGCGCCAGCAGCTCCGGGGGGACAGGGACCAAACTGTTTTTT.

V gene TRBV14 combines with J gene TRBJ2-2, with 8 bases aligning to TRBD2. The V gene end was trimmed by 2 bases and the J gene end by 5 bases; junction bases not matched to a gene: 7. The V gene's germline CDR1 is SGHDN and CDR2 FVKESK. The CDR3 length is 16 residues. Here the CDR3 reads CASSQPGLVPTGELFF. DNA for the CDR3: TGTGCCAGCAGCCAACCGGGACTAGTCCCAACCGGGGAGCTGTTTTTT. The entire variable domain, with the rest obtained from reference TRBV14 and TRBJ2-2, is as follows: EAGVTQFPSHSVIEKGQTVTLRCDPISGHDNLYWYRRVMGKEIKFLLHFVKESKQDESGMPNNRFLAERTGGTYSTLKVQPAELEDSGVYFCASSQPGLVPTGELFFGEGSRLTVL.

The chain joins TRBV10-1 to TRBJ2-1; 15 positions match TRBD2. V was pared by 5 bases and J by 4 bases, with 3 bases of the junction left unmatched. The length of the CDR3 is 16 residues. Germline V gives CDR1 WNHNN, CDR2 SYGVQD (reference sequence). The CDR3 DNA reads as TGCGCCAGCAGTAGAGGACTAGCGGGAGGGTACAATGAGCAGTTCTTC. Translated: CASSRGLAGGYNEQFF.

The chain carries TRBV7-9 and TRBJ2-5, with TRBD2 matching 14 bases. The junction had 8 bases not matched to a gene; V was cut back by 3 bases and J by 2 bases. The V gene's germline CDR1 is SEHNR and CDR2 FQNEAQ (reference sequence). This CDR3 contains 18 residues. CDR3 sequence reads: CASSFGVTSGRGQETQYF. The CDR3, as DNA: TGTGCCAGCAGCTTTGGAGTGACTAGCGGGAGGGGGCAAGAGACCCAGTACTTC.

In nucleotides, the CDR3 is TGTGCCAGCAGCCACGACAGGAGACCACCTCAGGAGACCCAGTACTTC. The encoded protein is CASSHDRRPPQETQYF. The rearrangement uses TRBV3-1 (or the pseudogene TRBV3-2) and TRBJ2-5, with TRBD1 as a possible D gene (6 bases). Germline loops: CDR1 LGHDT, CDR2 YNNKEL (reference sequence). V shed 3 bases and J shed 5 bases, with 19 bases lying between them. The CDR3 length is 16 residues.

This chain connects TRBV2 to TRBJ2-4, with D perhaps TRBD2 (6 bases). V lost 8 bases to trimming and J lost 2 bases, with 10 bases between them. The germline CDR1 and CDR2 sequences are SNHLY and FYNNEI. This CDR3 contains 13 residues. CDR3 sequence (DNA): TGTGCCAGCGGGGGGAGCTCCAAAAACATTCAGTACTTC. This gives the protein CASGGSSKNIQYF.

The chain is built from TRBV6-4 and TRBJ2-3; D remains ambiguous. V dropped 4 bases and J dropped 0 bases, with 5 bases sitting between them. The CDR3 is made up of 13 amino acids. Germline CDR1 and CDR2: MRHNA and SNTAGT. CDR3 DNA sequence: TGTGCCAGCAGTGGACAAAGCACAGATACGCAGTATTTT. Its translation is CASSGQSTDTQYF.

V gene TRBV5-4 combines with J gene TRBJ2-7; 9 positions match TRBD1. CDR3 size: 15 residues. Germline V gene sequence: CDR1 SGHNT, CDR2 YYREEE (reference sequence). Trimming cost V 4 bases and J 3 bases; bases outside gene matches: 8. CDR3 sequence: CASSRPGQGIYEQYF. The CDR3 nucleotides are TGTGCCAGCAGCCGACCGGGACAGGGTATCTACGAGCAGTACTTC.